These 31 T cell receptor beta chains share one sample of origin, sequenced in a study of T-cell memory formation after mild COVID-19. TCRdb reprocessed the 5' RACE reads via MiXCR and lists one record per CDR3 protein. Altogether about 160,000 distinct CDR3 sequences are present, roughly 28% being singletons, with the ten largest covering around 13%. Sequences were obtained from PBMCs or a T cell subset sorted from them (not recorded which). The receptors originated from an adult woman who had mild COVID-19 (a few samples of this study predate the infection). Cell type and time point are not known.

The chain employs TRBV4-3 and TRBJ1-1; the D is unclear. In germline, CDR1 is LGHNA, CDR2 YSLEER. The length of the CDR3 is 17 residues. Trimming stripped 0 bases from V and 4 bases from J, with 18 bases between. CDR3 coding DNA: TGCGCCAGCAGCCAAGAAAAACGCCGGCAGGTTAGCACTGAAGCTTTCTTT. Translating gives CASSQEKRRQVSTEAFF.

The gene calls are TRBV5-1 and TRBJ2-3; D possibly matches TRBD1 or TRBD2 (5 bases each). With 0 bases removed from V and 4 bases from J, the gap between germline ends came to 9 bases. CDR1 is SGHRS and CDR2 is YFSETQ in the germline V gene. The CDR3 totals 14 residues. CDR3 DNA: TGCGCCAGCAGCTTGGCCCGGGGCCCAGATACGCAGTATTTT. Its protein is CASSLARGPDTQYF. The entire variable domain, with the rest obtained from reference TRBV5-1 and TRBJ2-3, is as follows: KAGVTQTPRYLIKTRGQQVTLSCSPISGHRSVSWYQQTPGQGLQFLFEYFSETQRNKGNFPGRFSGRQFSNSRSEMNVSTLELGDSALYLCASSLARGPDTQYFGPGTRLTVL.

The chain couples TRBV5-5 to TRBJ1-1; 7 positions agree with TRBD1. The CDR3 length is 18 residues. J gave up 3 bases and V 4 bases, and 18 bases lay outside the gene matches. Germline CDR1 and CDR2: SGHKS and YYEKEE (reference sequence). The CDR3 DNA reads TGTGCCAGCAGCCCTACTCAGGACAGGACTCACTACTACACTGAAGCTTTCTTT. Translated, it gives CASSPTQDRTHYYTEAFF.

This clonotype was observed a few times. The CDR3 is CASSPRGAYEQYF. DNA of the CDR3: TGTGCCAGCAGCCCCCGGGGAGCCTACGAGCAGTACTTC. The genes are TRBV7-9 and TRBJ2-7; D perhaps matches TRBD2 (5 bases). Trimming pared 5 bases from V and 2 bases from J, leaving 10 bases between. The germline CDR1 and CDR2 sequences are SEHNR and FQNEAQ (reference sequence). This CDR3 is 13 amino acids long.

DNA of the CDR3: TGCGCCAGCAGCCAAAGTCTCCCCTCTAGCGGGAGTAGTGAGACCCAGTACTTC. Its protein product is CASSQSLPSSGSSETQYF. The gene calls are TRBV4-3 and TRBJ2-5; TRBD2 matches 10 bases. CDR1 is LGHNA and CDR2 is YSLEER in the germline V gene. The V segment lost 2 bases and the J segment 5 bases; nucleotides outside the gene matches: 14. The CDR3 has 18 amino acids.

The V gene is TRBV20-1, the J gene TRBJ2-7; either TRBD1 or TRBD2 may fit D (6 bases each). This CDR3 spans 14 amino acids. Per germline, CDR1 DFQATT and CDR2 SNEGSKA (reference sequence). Trimming left V 1 base short and J 0 bases short, with 10 bases between. The chain's CDR3 is CSARGGGLSYEQYF. The DNA of the CDR3 is TGCAGTGCTAGAGGAGGGGGGCTCTCCTACGAGCAGTACTTC.

The table lists this clonotype with a few counts. The V and J genes are TRBV11-2 and TRBJ1-1; 10 nucleotides align to TRBD1. V was pared by 4 bases and J by 11 bases, with 16 bases of the junction left unmatched. Germline V CDR1 and CDR2: SGHAT, FQNNGV. The CDR3 totals 16 residues. CDR3 protein: CASSWGQGLAVLEAFF. CDR3 in DNA: TGTGCCAGCAGCTGGGGACAGGGGTTAGCTGTACTCGAGGCTTTCTTT.

In this sample, this clonotype turned up a few times. The chain joins TRBV9 to TRBJ2-3, with 10 nucleotides matching TRBD2. V lost 4 bases, J lost 2 bases, and 4 bases stayed unmatched. The CDR3 is made up of 15 amino acids. Germline loops: CDR1 SGDLS, CDR2 YYNGEE. CDR3 amino acids: CASSLSGGATDTQYF. The CDR3 nucleotides read TGTGCCAGCAGCCTGAGCGGGGGGGCCACAGATACGCAGTATTTT.

This clonotype was counted between two and nine times. V is TRBV14 and J is TRBJ1-1; no definite D call. The CDR3 has 12 residues. V was shortened by 0 bases and J by 7 bases, with 6 bases between the two germline ends. CDR1 is SGHDN, CDR2 FVKESK, per germline. The CDR3 DNA sequence: TGTGCCAGCAGCCAAGATTACATTGAAGCTTTCTTT. The encoded protein is CASSQDYIEAFF.

The V call is TRBV5-5, the J call TRBJ2-2, with 11 bases identical to TRBD1. The CDR3 is made up of 17 amino acids. From germline, CDR1 is SGHKS and CDR2 YYEKEE (reference sequence). After removal of 0 bases from V and 3 bases from J, the junction contained 4 bases not matched to a gene. For the CDR3, the DNA is TGTGCCAGCAGCTTGGACCCGGGACAGGGGGACACCGGGGAGCTGTTTTTT. Amino acids: CASSLDPGQGDTGELFF.

This clonotype was seen a few times. J is TRBJ2-1 and V is TRBV29-1, with D perhaps being TRBD1 or TRBD2 (5 bases each). This CDR3 spans 13 amino acids. Germline loops: CDR1 SQVTM, CDR2 ANQGSEA. Trimming took off 6 bases at V and 5 bases at J, with 14 bases between the two ends. In nucleotides, the CDR3 is TGCAGCGTCCCGTGGGGGACCCACAATGAGCAGTTCTTC. This codes for CSVPWGTHNEQFF.

This clonotype was recorded a few times. This rearrangement joins TRBV7-9 to TRBJ2-2; TRBD1 is a possible D gene (5 bases). The CDR3 totals 14 residues. Trimming took off 2 bases at V and 2 bases at J, with 6 bases between the two ends. Germline V gives CDR1 SEHNR, CDR2 FQNEAQ (reference sequence). CDR3 region: CASSLQGNTGELFF. In DNA form, the CDR3 reads TGTGCCAGCAGCTTACAGGGAAACACCGGGGAGCTGTTTTTT. Complete variable domain (other parts from reference TRBV7-9 and TRBJ2-2): DTGVSQNPRHKITKRGQNVTFRCDPISEHNRLYWYRQTLGQGPEFLTYFQNEAQLEKSRLLSDRFSAERPKGSFSTLEIQRTEQGDSAMYLCASSLQGNTGELFFGEGSRLTVL.

The chain joins TRBV20-1 to TRBJ1-2; 9 nucleotides line up with TRBD1. The CDR3 sequence is 15 residues long. CDR1 is DFQATT and CDR2 is SNEGSKA in the germline V gene (reference sequence). J gave up 5 bases and V 1 base, and 8 bases lay outside the gene matches. CDR3 bases: TGCAGTGCTAGAGCCCGGACAGGGGAGACTTATGGCTACACCTTC. It specifies CSARARTGETYGYTF.

The chain employs TRBV7-8 and TRBJ2-7; 9 bases map to TRBD1. The CDR3 runs to 12 residues. Germline V gene sequence: CDR1 SGHVS, CDR2 FQNEAQ. V lost 7 bases to trimming and J lost 4 bases; unmatched junction nucleotides: 2. This CDR3 reads CASTGQGYEQYF. CDR3 DNA: TGTGCCAGCACGGGACAGGGTTACGAGCAGTACTTC.

CDR3 sequence reads: CASSGRTGTDTQYF. The CDR3 bases are TGTGCCAGCAGCGGGAGGACAGGCACAGATACGCAGTATTTT. The genes are TRBV5-5 and TRBJ2-3, with D possibly called TRBD1 or TRBD2 (6 bases each). V was shortened by 4 bases and J by 1 base, with 10 bases between the two germline ends. Germline loops: CDR1 SGHKS, CDR2 YYEKEE (reference sequence). The CDR3 spans 14 residues.

V usage is TRBV20-1 and J usage is TRBJ2-7, with D tentatively TRBD2 (6 bases). The CDR3 length is 14 residues. Germline CDR1 is DFQATT and CDR2 is SNEGSKA (reference sequence). V lost 3 bases, J lost 5 bases, and 17 bases lay in between. The CDR3 protein is CSASDVGGLNEQYF. In DNA, the CDR3 is TGCAGTGCTAGTGACGTTGGAGGGTTGAACGAGCAGTACTTC.

This clonotype was recorded a few times. The rearrangement joins TRBV7-9 to TRBJ1-1; D ambiguous. Trimming left V 6 bases short and J 5 bases short, with 10 bases between. Germline assignment: CDR1 SEHNR and CDR2 FQNEAQ (reference sequence). This CDR3 is 12 amino acids long. CDR3 DNA: TGTGCCAGCAGGTTACCCGTGACTGAAGCTTTCTTT. Translated: CASRLPVTEAFF.

V gene TRBV11-2 combines with J gene TRBJ2-5; either TRBD1 or TRBD2 may supply D (6 bases each). Looked up from germline, CDR1 is SGHAT and CDR2 is FQNNGV. The CDR3 length is 13 residues. Trimming left V 3 bases short and J 4 bases short, with 9 bases between. The CDR3 sequence is CASSFGGRETQYF. CDR3 bases: TGTGCCAGCAGCTTTGGGGGGCGAGAGACCCAGTACTTC.

The J gene is TRBJ2-7, the V gene TRBV6-5; D perhaps matches TRBD2 (5 bases). The CDR3 consists of 13 residues. Trimming took off 6 bases at V and 2 bases at J, with 11 bases between the two ends. Looked up from germline, CDR1 is MNHEY and CDR2 is SVGAGI. CDR3 in DNA: TGTGCCAGCAGCCGCGCCGGGGCCTACGAGCAGTACTTC. Translated, it gives CASSRAGAYEQYF.

J is TRBJ2-3 and V is TRBV7-8; 7 bases line up with TRBD2. The V and J ends lost 5 bases and 1 base, in that order; junction bases with no gene match: 9. The CDR3 covers 16 residues. Germline V CDR1 and CDR2: SGHVS, FQNEAQ. The CDR3 coding sequence is TGTGCCAGCAGCCCCTTTGGGGGGGGGGGCACAGATACGCAGTATTTT. Translation: CASSPFGGGGTDTQYF.

This chain joins TRBV18 and TRBJ2-1; D call uncertain. The CDR3 totals 14 residues. With 5 bases removed from V and 4 bases from J, the gap between germline ends came to 12 bases. CDR1 is KGHSH and CDR2 is LQKENI in the germline V gene. The CDR3 loop is CASSTRDTYNEQFF. The CDR3 region has the DNA TGTGCCAGCTCAACCAGAGATACGTACAATGAGCAGTTCTTC.

This sequence joins TRBV5-6 and TRBJ1-5; D gene ambiguous. Germline V gene lookup returns CDR1 SGHDT and CDR2 YYEEEE. CDR3 length: 15 residues. Trimming took off 3 bases at V and 6 bases at J, with 16 bases between the two ends. CDR3 in DNA: TGTGCCAGCAGCTCATTCTTTTCCCTCGGTCAGCCCCAGCATTTT. Protein product: CASSSFFSLGQPQHF.

This clonotype has just a few counts. This chain connects TRBV25-1 to TRBJ2-3; 7 positions agree with TRBD2. Germline V lookup: CDR1 MGHDK, CDR2 SYGVNS. V trimming: 6 bases; J trimming: 8 bases; junction bases outside the gene matches: 11. The CDR3 has 14 amino acids. The CDR3 region is CASRHPSTGGTQYF. The CDR3 DNA reads as TGTGCCAGCAGACACCCTTCAACGGGGGGTACGCAGTATTTT.

This clonotype has at least ten counts. J is TRBJ2-7 and V is TRBV27, with a possible D match to TRBD2 (5 bases). CDR1 and CDR2 (germline): MNHEY, SMNVEV (reference sequence). This CDR3 is built from 17 residues. The V gene lost 5 bases and the J gene lost 2 bases, with 22 bases spanning the gap. The CDR3 sequence: CASSTHPGVFGTYEQYF. The CDR3 bases are TGTGCCAGCAGTACCCACCCGGGTGTGTTCGGGACCTACGAGCAGTACTTC.

V usage is TRBV6-2 or TRBV6-3 and J usage is TRBJ2-7; tentative D call: TRBD1 (5 bases). Germline V gene sequence: CDR1 MNHEY, CDR2 SVGEGT. The CDR3 totals 13 residues. V lost 4 bases, J lost 4 bases, and 11 bases lay in between. The CDR3 sequence is CASSLSPGYEQYF. DNA of the CDR3: TGTGCCAGCAGTTTATCTCCAGGGTACGAGCAGTACTTC.

This clonotype showed up just a few times. The chain combines TRBV24-1 with TRBJ1-2; no definite D call. The CDR3 loop spans 14 amino acids. CDR1 and CDR2 (germline): KGHDR, SFDVKD. V was trimmed by 4 bases and J by 4 bases, leaving 12 bases between them. In nucleotides, the CDR3 is TGTGCCACCAGTGACTCTTACACCGTCTATGGCTACACCTTC. Translating gives CATSDSYTVYGYTF.

In this sample, this clonotype turned up a few times. V usage is TRBV5-4 and J usage is TRBJ2-1; TRBD2 aligns across 10 bases. With 3 bases clipped from V and 0 bases from J, the junction kept 3 bases outside the gene matches. Per the germline V gene, CDR1 is SGHNT and CDR2 is YYREEE (reference sequence). The CDR3 extends over 16 amino acids. CDR3 region: CASSSAGGRSYNEQFF. The CDR3, as DNA: TGTGCCAGCAGCTCAGCGGGGGGGCGCTCCTACAATGAGCAGTTCTTC.

CDR3 protein: CASSFRFSSTDTQYF. The CDR3 nucleotides read TGTGCCAGCAGTTTTCGATTCTCTAGCACAGATACGCAGTATTTT. The chain employs TRBV27 and TRBJ2-3; D gene uncertain. CDR1 and CDR2 from the germline V gene are MNHEY and SMNVEV (reference sequence). The CDR3 sequence is 15 residues long. With 3 bases removed from V and 0 bases from J, the gap between germline ends came to 10 bases.

There are a few counts of this clonotype. The V call is TRBV10-3, the J call TRBJ2-5, with D perhaps TRBD2 (6 bases). CDR3 length: 12 residues. Germline CDR1 reads ENHRY; CDR2 reads SYGVKD. The V and J ends lost 8 bases and 5 bases respectively, with 12 bases between them. Here the CDR3 DNA reads TGTGCCATCTCCCCCCGGGGGGAGACCCAGTACTTC. Protein product: CAISPRGETQYF.

The CDR3 nucleotides read TGTGCCAGCTCACCACAAGAGCAGTCCCGGGCTGAAGCTTTCTTT. Residues: CASSPQEQSRAEAFF. This chain connects TRBV18 to TRBJ1-1, with D uncertain. Germline CDR1 is KGHSH and CDR2 is LQKENI. Trimming cost V 1 base and J 6 bases, with 15 bases left between them. The CDR3 covers 15 residues.

This sequence joins TRBV4-1 and TRBJ2-1, with 7 bases lining up with TRBD2. Germline CDR1 MGHRA, CDR2 YSYEKL. V lost 1 base to trimming and J lost 7 bases; unmatched junction nucleotides: 7. The CDR3 contains 15 residues. CDR3 in DNA: TGCGCCAGCAGCCAAGTTACCGGGACTACGAATGAGCAGTTCTTC. Amino acids: CASSQVTGTTNEQFF.